The rows below give T cell receptor beta chains drawn from one sample of a study of cytomegalovirus exposure and HLA in healthy donors. Libraries were prepared by immunoSEQ multiplex PCR; TCRdb keeps only in-frame clonotypes and omits some of them. The table has 210,000 or so clones, 80% to 85% seen once. The sequencing sample was made of PBMCs. The receptor source for this set is a boy younger than 10 in good health and CMV-seronegative. The CDR3 runs from the conserved cysteine through the conserved F or W. D genes are given only for firm matches. The size entry is marked missing in some rows and otherwise reads once, few, many or a size class.

V,D,J,size,DNA,CDR3
TRBV6-1,NA,TRBJ1-2,NA,TGTGCCAGCAGGTTCAGGTACTATGGCTACACCTTC,CASRFRYYGYTF
TRBV5-1,NA,TRBJ2-5,NA,TGCGCCAGCAGCCCCCTAAATCCCCAAGAGACCCAGTACTTC,CASSPLNPQETQYF
TRBV19,TRBD1,TRBJ2-5,NA,TGTGCCAGTAGAGGGACAGGGGGAGGAGAGACCCAGTACTTC,CASRGTGGGETQYF
TRBV7-6,NA,TRBJ2-5,NA,TGTGCCAGCAGCTTTTGGGGACTCCAAGAGACCCAGTACTTC,CASSFWGLQETQYF
TRBV13,TRBD2,TRBJ2-3,NA,TGTGCCAGCAGCGCCGTGGGAGCGGGAGAAACGGGCACAGATACGCAGTATTTT,CASSAVGAGETGTDTQYF
TRBV30,NA,TRBJ1-1,few,TGTGCCTGGAGTGCCAGGGAAGCTTTCTTT,CAWSAREAFF
TRBV18,NA,TRBJ2-7,NA,TGTGCCAGCTCACCAGGAGGCGACACCACCTACGAGCAGTACTTC,CASSPGGDTTYEQYF
TRBV19,TRBD2,TRBJ2-7,NA,TGTGCCAGTAGTATGACTAGCGTTTCCTACGAGCAGTACTTC,CASSMTSVSYEQYF
TRBV30,NA,TRBJ2-2,NA,TGTGCCTGGAGTAAACAGGGAATTGAAGCCGGGGAGCTGTTTTTT,CAWSKQGIEAGELFF
TRBV4-2,NA,TRBJ1-5,NA,TGTGCCAGCAGCCCCCGGGGAGGGAACGACCAGCCCCAGCATTTT,CASSPRGGNDQPQHF
TRBV18,NA,TRBJ1-3,NA,TGTGCCAGCTCTGGAGTTTCTGGAAACACCATATATTTT,CASSGVSGNTIYF
TRBV23-1,NA,TRBJ1-1,NA,TGCGCCAGCAGCCGAACTCCGGGACACCATCTACAGAACACTGAAGCTTTCTTT,CASSRTPGHHLQNTEAFF
TRBV9,TRBD1,TRBJ2-1,NA,TGTGCCAGCAGCGTAGGGACAGGGGACAATGAGCAGTTCTTC,CASSVGTGDNEQFF
TRBV5-1,NA,TRBJ2-4,few,TGCGCCAGCAAGGACTCCAAAAACATTCAGTACTTC,CASKDSKNIQYF
TRBV20-1,NA,TRBJ2-7,NA,TGCAGTGAAGGCGGCTCCTACGAGCAGTACTTC,CSEGGSYEQYF
TRBV7-7,TRBD2,TRBJ2-5,once,TGTGCTAGCAGCGTTCTAGCGGGGGAAGAGACCCAGTACTTC,CASSVLAGEETQYF
TRBV12-5,NA,TRBJ1-5,NA,TGTGCTAGTGGTCTGGTCCTAGGGCAGGGCGCCTATCAGCCCCAGCATTTT,CASGLVLGQGAYQPQHF
TRBV6-1,TRBD1,TRBJ2-3,NA,TGTGCCAGCAGTGACGGGGCCAGGGGGCGTACAGATACGCAGTATTTT,CASSDGARGRTDTQYF
TRBV7-3,NA,TRBJ2-2,NA,TGTGCCAGCAGCTCCTTCCGGGTTGGCGGGGAGCTGTTTTTT,CASSSFRVGGELFF
TRBV6-5,TRBD2,TRBJ2-1,NA,TGTGCCAGCAGTCTTAGCGGGAGCTCCTACAATGAGCAGTTCTTC,CASSLSGSSYNEQFF
TRBV13,TRBD2,TRBJ2-7,NA,TGTGCCAGCAGCTTAACGGGAGGGCCGACGGACGAGCAGTACTTC,CASSLTGGPTDEQYF
TRBV5-1,TRBD1,TRBJ2-1,NA,TGCGCCAGCAGCTTGGGCAGGGGGAACAATGAGCAGTTCTTC,CASSLGRGNNEQFF
TRBV29-1,NA,TRBJ1-5,NA,TGCAGCGTTGATACCGGGGATAGCAATCAGCCCCAGCATTTT,CSVDTGDSNQPQHF
TRBV10-3,NA,TRBJ1-1,few,TGTGCCATCAGTGACGTGCGGGGGAACACTGAAGCTTTCTTT,CAISDVRGNTEAFF
TRBV12-5,NA,TRBJ2-2,NA,TGTGCTAGTGGTTTGCCCTCCTTCACCGGGGAGCTGTTTTTT,CASGLPSFTGELFF
TRBV7-9,TRBD2,TRBJ2-7,NA,TGTGCCAGCAGCTTTAGGGGAGGCGGGAGAGAGTTGCAGTACTTC,CASSFRGGGRELQYF
TRBV7-9,TRBD1,TRBJ1-4,NA,TGTGCCAGCAGCCCGCGGGACAGCGCAACTAATGAAAAACTGTTTTTT,CASSPRDSATNEKLFF
TRBV6-1,NA,TRBJ2-3,NA,TGTGCCAGCATAGGGGGTAGCACAGATACGCAGTATTTT,CASIGGSTDTQYF
TRBV7-9,NA,TRBJ2-5,few,TGTGCCAGCAGCTTATGGGGAATGGACGGGGTACAAGAGACCCAGTACTTC,CASSLWGMDGVQETQYF
TRBV19,TRBD2,TRBJ2-7,NA,TGTGCCAGTAGTATCCGGACTAGTTCCTACGAGCAGTACTTC,CASSIRTSSYEQYF
TRBV10-3,TRBD2,TRBJ2-1,NA,TGTGCCATCAGCCCCCCGGGACTAGCGGTTCACAATGAGCAGTTCTTC,CAISPPGLAVHNEQFF
TRBV5-8,NA,TRBJ1-1,NA,TGTGCCAGCAGCTTTAATATGAACACTGAAGCTTTCTTT,CASSFNMNTEAFF
TRBV11-3,NA,TRBJ2-6,NA,TGTGCCAGCAGCCCCTACAGGACAGACTCTGGGGCCAACGTCCTGACTTTC,CASSPYRTDSGANVLTF
TRBV29-1,TRBD2,TRBJ2-4,NA,TGCAGCGTTGTGACGGGGGGAGACATTCAGTACTTC,CSVVTGGDIQYF
TRBV30,NA,TRBJ1-1,NA,TGTGCCTGGAGTTATACAGGGACCACTGAAGCTTTCTTT,CAWSYTGTTEAFF
TRBV30,TRBD2,TRBJ2-7,NA,TGTGCCCCACGTCACAAAAGCGGGGGGATTTACGAGCAGTACTTC,CAPRHKSGGIYEQYF
TRBV6-5,NA,TRBJ1-1,NA,TGTGCCAGCAGGGTTACAGAGAACACTGAAGCTTTCTTT,CASRVTENTEAFF
TRBV11-2,NA,TRBJ2-5,NA,TGTGCCAGCAGCTTAGATCCCGCGATTCTGGAGACCCAGTACTTC,CASSLDPAILETQYF
TRBV19,TRBD1,TRBJ1-6,NA,TGTGCCAGTGGAAGATGGACAGGAGGGAATTCACCCCTCCACTTT,CASGRWTGGNSPLHF
TRBV5-1,NA,TRBJ1-2,NA,TGCGCCAGCAGCTTGGCGGCAGGGGATGCGGACTATGGCTACACCTTC,CASSLAAGDADYGYTF
TRBV30,NA,TRBJ2-7,NA,TGTGCCTGGAGTATAAATCAGGGGGGCTACGAGCAGTACTTC,CAWSINQGGYEQYF
TRBV5-4,NA,TRBJ2-4,NA,TGTGCCAGCAGCCCCGAGGGGGGGAGTTGGTCCAAAAACATTCAGTACTTC,CASSPEGGSWSKNIQYF
TRBV6-6,NA,TRBJ1-1,NA,TGTGCCAGCAGTTACCGGCAGGGACTTGAAGCTTTCTTT,CASSYRQGLEAFF
TRBV20-1,NA,TRBJ2-3,NA,TGCAGTGCTAGTCCGGATACGCAGTATTTT,CSASPDTQYF
TRBV30,TRBD1,TRBJ1-4,NA,TGTGCCTGGAGATTAACAGGGGGGAGGGAAAAACTGTTTTTT,CAWRLTGGREKLFF